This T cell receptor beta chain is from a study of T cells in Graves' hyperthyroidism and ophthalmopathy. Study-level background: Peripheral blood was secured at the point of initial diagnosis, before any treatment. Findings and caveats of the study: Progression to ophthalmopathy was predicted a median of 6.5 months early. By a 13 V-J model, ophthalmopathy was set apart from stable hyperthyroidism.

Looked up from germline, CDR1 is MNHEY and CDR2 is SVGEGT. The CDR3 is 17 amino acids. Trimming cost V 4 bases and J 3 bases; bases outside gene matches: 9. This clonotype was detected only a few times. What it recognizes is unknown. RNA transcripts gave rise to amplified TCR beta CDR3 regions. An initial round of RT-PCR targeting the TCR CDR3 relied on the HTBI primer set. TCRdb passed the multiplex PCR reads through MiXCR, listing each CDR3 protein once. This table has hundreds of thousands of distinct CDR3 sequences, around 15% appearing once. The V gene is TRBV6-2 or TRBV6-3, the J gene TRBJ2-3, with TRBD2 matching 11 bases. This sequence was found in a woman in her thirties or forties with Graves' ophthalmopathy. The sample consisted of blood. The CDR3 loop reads CASSSPSGRPRTDTQYF. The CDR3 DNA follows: TGTGCCAGCAGTTCACCTAGCGGGAGGCCCCGAACAGATACGCAGTATTTT.